What follows describes a single TCR beta chain. The target antigen is unknown. The sample comes from a study of Ad26.COV2.S vaccination and SARS-CoV-2 variants. Study at large: In the COV1001 trial, the donor was in the Ad26.COV2.S arm. Intramuscular Ad26.COV2.S at 5x10^10 or 1x10^11 viral particles. Regarding the study as a whole: Comparable non-spike TCR breadth was observed in vaccine and placebo recipients.

Libraries were prepared by immunoSEQ multiplex PCR; TCRdb keeps only in-frame clonotypes and omits some of them. The sample lists more than 300,000 clones, 70% to 90% occurring once. This sample's treatment: roughly 20 received Ad26.COV2.S at low or high dose, single or two shots; about 5 received placebo; per-sample allocation not given. All samples were drawn on day 63, counting from the first vaccine or placebo injection. Participants' vaccine, an Ad26 vector, delivered Wuhan-strain SARS-CoV-2 spike. The sample here was peripheral blood, taken in a trial of Ad26.COV2.S vaccine versus placebo. The origin of this receptor is a person between 18 and 60 years old who received the Ad26.COV2.S COVID-19 vaccine or a placebo.

The CDR3 region is CASIVRTGTDTQYF. CDR3 coding DNA: TGTGCCAGCATAGTTAGGACAGGCACAGATACGCAGTATTTT. The chain combines TRBV2 with TRBJ2-3, with D perhaps matching TRBD1 (6 bases). CDR1 and CDR2 (germline): SNHLY, FYNNEI. This CDR3 comprises 14 residues. The V and J ends lost 7 bases and 1 base respectively, with 12 bases between them.